This T cell receptor (beta chain) was captured by sequencing in a study of regulatory dendritic cells for organ transplantation. V lost 6 bases and J lost 4; bases outside the gene matches: 12. The CDR3 loop spans 16 amino acids. The germline V gene encodes CDR1 MNHEY and CDR2 SMNVEV (reference sequence). Some clones are missing from TCRdb's copy, which holds only in-frame ones; the method was immunoSEQ multiplex PCR. The table has 35,000 to 40,000 clones, approximately 90% seen once. Sequenced material: naive CD8+ T cells from blood. As to subset: CD45RA+ naive T cells. This rearrangement joins TRBV27 to TRBJ2-7; 10 bases line up with TRBD2. The sequence came from a human donor in good health. For the CDR3, the DNA is TGTGCCAGCAGCCCCGAAAGGACTAGCGGCACTTACGAGCAGTACTTC. Its translation: CASSPERTSGTYEQYF.